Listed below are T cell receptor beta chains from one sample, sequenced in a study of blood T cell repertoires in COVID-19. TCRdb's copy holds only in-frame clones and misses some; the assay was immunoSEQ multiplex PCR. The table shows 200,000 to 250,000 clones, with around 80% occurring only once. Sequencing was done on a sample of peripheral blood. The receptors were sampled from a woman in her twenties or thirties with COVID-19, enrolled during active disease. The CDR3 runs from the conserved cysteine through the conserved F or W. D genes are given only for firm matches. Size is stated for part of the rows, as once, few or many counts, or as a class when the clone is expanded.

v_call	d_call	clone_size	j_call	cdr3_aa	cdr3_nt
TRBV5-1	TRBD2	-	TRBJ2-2	CASSLGLLAGGNTGELFF	TGCGCCAGCAGCCTTGGCCTACTAGCGGGAGGGAACACCGGGGAGCTGTTTTTT
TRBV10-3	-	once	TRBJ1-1	CAISAQGTEAFF	TGTGCCATCAGTGCCCAGGGCACTGAAGCTTTCTTT
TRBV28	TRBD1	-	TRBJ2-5	CASSTPGTGGAETQYF	TGTGCCAGCAGCACCCCCGGGACAGGGGGCGCGGAGACCCAGTACTTC
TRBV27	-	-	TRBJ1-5	CASSRRADYQPQHF	TGTGCCAGCAGTAGGAGGGCGGATTACCAGCCCCAGCATTTT
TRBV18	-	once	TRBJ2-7	CASSPLSSGGLGSYEQYF	TGTGCCAGCTCACCATTGTCTTCGGGGGGCCTGGGTTCCTACGAGCAGTACTTC
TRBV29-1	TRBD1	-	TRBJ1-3	CSAEDRTGNTIYF	TGCAGCGCCGAGGACAGGACCGGAAACACCATATATTTT
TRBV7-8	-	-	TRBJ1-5	CASSPQGNNQPQHF	TGTGCCAGCAGCCCCCAGGGGAACAATCAGCCCCAGCATTTT
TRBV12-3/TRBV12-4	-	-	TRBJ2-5	CASSPLGGGPYF	TGTGCCAGCAGTCCTCTTGGGGGGGGCCCTTACTTC
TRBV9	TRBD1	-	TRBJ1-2	CASSVDRGLYGYTF	TGTGCCAGCAGCGTAGACAGGGGGCTTTATGGCTACACCTTC
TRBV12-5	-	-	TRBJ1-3	CASGAGHSGNTIYF	TGTGCTAGTGGCGCAGGTCACTCTGGAAACACCATATATTTT
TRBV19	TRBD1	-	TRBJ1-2	CASGNDRGYGYTF	TGTGCCAGTGGAAACGACAGGGGCTATGGCTACACCTTC
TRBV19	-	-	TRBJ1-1	CASSDTAGRMNTEAFF	TGTGCCAGTAGTGACACCGCCGGGAGAATGAACACTGAAGCTTTCTTT
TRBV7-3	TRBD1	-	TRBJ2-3	CASSLSQGATDTQYF	TGTGCCAGCAGCTTAAGCCAGGGGGCCACAGATACGCAGTATTTT
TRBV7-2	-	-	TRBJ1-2	CASSPEGVYSNYGYTF	TGTGCCAGCAGCCCCGAGGGAGTTTATAGTAACTATGGCTACACCTTC
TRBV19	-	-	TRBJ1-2	CASSPPPSVLALNPGYTF	TGTGCCAGTAGTCCCCCACCGTCGGTTCTCGCTTTAAACCCTGGCTACACCTTC
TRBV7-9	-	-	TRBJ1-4	CASGHRAANEKLFF	TGTGCCAGCGGCCACAGGGCAGCTAATGAAAAACTGTTTTTT
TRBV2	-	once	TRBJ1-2	CASSEAPGEIGYGYTF	TGTGCCAGCAGTGAAGCGCCAGGGGAGATCGGCTATGGCTACACCTTC
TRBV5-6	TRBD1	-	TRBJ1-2	CASSSIGQGGYGYTF	TGTGCCAGCAGCTCTATCGGACAGGGGGGCTATGGCTACACCTTC
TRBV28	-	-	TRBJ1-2	CASSFFLTSGYTF	TGTGCCAGCAGTTTCTTCCTTACTAGTGGGTACACCTTC
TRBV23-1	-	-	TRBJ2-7	CASSHPSPTGKQTYEQYF	TGCGCCAGCAGTCACCCGTCCCCTACAGGGAAACAAACCTACGAGCAGTACTTC
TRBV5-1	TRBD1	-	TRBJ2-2	CASSTGTGGRVAGELFF	TGCGCCAGCAGCACGGGGACAGGGGGCAGAGTAGCCGGGGAGCTGTTTTTT
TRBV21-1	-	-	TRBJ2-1	CRRARNEQFF	TGTAGGAGGGCCCGCAATGAGCAGTTCTTC
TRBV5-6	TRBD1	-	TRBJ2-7	CASSPGTGNYEQYF	TGTGCCAGCAGCCCCGGGACAGGGAACTACGAGCAGTACTTC
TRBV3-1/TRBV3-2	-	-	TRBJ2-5	CASSPSRGGETQYF	TGTGCCAGCAGCCCCTCGAGAGGGGGAGAGACCCAGTACTTC
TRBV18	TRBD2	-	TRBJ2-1	CASSQTSGSFGEQFF	TGTGCCAGCTCGCAGACTAGCGGGAGTTTCGGGGAGCAGTTCTTC
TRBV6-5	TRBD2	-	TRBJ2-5	CASSRLGRADETQYF	TGTGCCAGCAGCAGACTCGGGAGGGCCGATGAGACCCAGTACTTC
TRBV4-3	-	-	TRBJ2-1	CASSRREDTYNEQFF	TGCGCCAGCAGCCGGAGGGAGGATACCTACAATGAGCAGTTCTTC
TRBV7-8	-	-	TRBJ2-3	CASSLLSAGTSTDTQYF	TGTGCCAGCAGCTTACTTTCGGCGGGAACTAGCACAGATACGCAGTATTTT
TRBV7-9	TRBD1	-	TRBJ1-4	CASSYGTGGNEKLFF	TGTGCCAGCAGCTACGGGACAGGGGGCAATGAAAAACTGTTTTTT